These T cell receptor beta chains were read from a single sample in a study of T-cell reconstitution after alpha-beta-depleted transplantation in children. TCRdb redid the calling of the PCR reads with MiXCR, one entry per CDR3 protein. The sample yields around 680,000 distinct CDR3 sequences, roughly 15% seen once. This specimen was PBMCs from the stem cell graft donor, taken from the stem cell graft. These receptors were collected from a human donor who donated a stem cell graft to a child with acute myeloid leukemia. Both conserved end residues are part of each CDR3. Fields, in order: clone size, J gene, D gene, V gene, CDR3 DNA, CDR3 protein. D genes are given only for firm matches. Clone size is not always given. Where it is, it says once, few, many or a class for expanded clones.

many TRBJ1-1 TRBD1 TRBV6-1 TGTGCCAGCAGTCCCCCATTCACAGGGGCGCACTTAACTGAAGCTTTCTTT CASSPPFTGAHLTEAFF
few TRBJ2-3 . TRBV10-3 TGTGCCATCAGTGAACGGTCGGGCGTGAGCACAGATACGCAGTATTTT CAISERSGVSTDTQYF
. TRBJ1-5 . TRBV20-1 TGCAGTGCTAGAGCTATGTTCGGGGGCCAGCCCCAGCATTTT CSARAMFGGQPQHF
few TRBJ1-5 TRBD1 TRBV12-3/TRBV12-4 TGTGCCAGCAGTTCACCGGGACAGGGCTATCAGCCCCAGCATTTT CASSSPGQGYQPQHF
many TRBJ2-1 . TRBV5-6 TGTGCCAGCAGGCTGGCGCACGCCTTGGGCTCCTACAATGAGCAGTTCTTC CASRLAHALGSYNEQFF
many TRBJ2-7 TRBD2 TRBV20-1 TGCAGTGCAAAGCGGGGGACCTACGAGCAGTACTTC CSAKRGTYEQYF
. TRBJ2-1 TRBD1 TRBV10-1 TGCGCCAGCAGTGAGGGACAGGGGAGGGTGCAGTTCTTC CASSEGQGRVQFF
few TRBJ2-2 . TRBV5-5 TGTGCCAGCAGCTTACGGGACCTGCCCAGGGAGCTGTTTTTT CASSLRDLPRELFF
few TRBJ1-1 . TRBV21-1 TGTGCCAGCAGCGTCAGCTCCCGGGCCCCAGGTGGGACCTCTGAAGCTTTCTTT CASSVSSRAPGGTSEAFF
. TRBJ2-2 . TRBV7-2 TGTGCCAGCAGCTTATTTCCGCAACAGGGCCCTTACGGGGAGCTGTTTTTT CASSLFPQQGPYGELFF
few TRBJ2-1 . TRBV14 TGTGCCAGCAGCCAAGATCGGCGGGGGCGCGAATGGAATGAGCAGTTCTTC CASSQDRRGREWNEQFF
many TRBJ2-1 TRBD2 TRBV5-1 TGCGCCAGCGGTACTAGCGCCTCCTACAATGAGCAGTTCTTC CASGTSASYNEQFF
few TRBJ2-1 . TRBV24-1 TGTGCCACCAGTGACGGGATCACGGCGAGGGAGCAGTTCTTC CATSDGITAREQFF
. TRBJ2-2 . TRBV7-2 TGTGCCAGCAGCTTTGATACAGGGTTAACCGGGGAGCTGTTTTTT CASSFDTGLTGELFF
few TRBJ2-2 TRBD2 TRBV18 TGTGCCAGCTCACCTAGGCTAGCGGGGAACACCGGGGAGCTGTTTTTT CASSPRLAGNTGELFF
many TRBJ1-1 . TRBV20-1 TGCAGTGCCATACTTACGAACACTGAAGCTTTCTTT CSAILTNTEAFF
few TRBJ2-3 TRBD2 TRBV28 TGTGCCAGCAGTTTCCCATCCACGGGGGGAAGCACAGATACGCAGTATTTT CASSFPSTGGSTDTQYF
. TRBJ2-1 . TRBV11-3 TGTGCCAGCAGCCCGGTAGGGGAAAGGCCCAATGAGCAGTTCTTC CASSPVGERPNEQFF
many TRBJ2-3 TRBD1 TRBV5-1 TGCGCCAGCAGCTACCAGACAGGGTCCGCAGATACGCAGTATTTT CASSYQTGSADTQYF
few TRBJ1-2 TRBD1 TRBV5-1 TGCGCCAGCAGCTTCGGGACAGGGAATACCTATGGCTACACCTTC CASSFGTGNTYGYTF
. TRBJ1-5 . TRBV11-2 TGTGCCAGCAGCTTAGGTTCGGCTCAGCCCCAGCATTTT CASSLGSAQPQHF
once TRBJ2-5 . TRBV5-1 TGCGCCAGCAGGCCCGGACAGCCGGGGGAGACCCAGTACTTC CASRPGQPGETQYF
few TRBJ2-6 . TRBV27 TGTGCCAGCAGTCTCCGGGACTCTCAACCCTCTGGGGCCAACGTCCTGACTTTC CASSLRDSQPSGANVLTF
few TRBJ2-3 . TRBV5-5 TGTGCCAGCAGCTTAGAGATCGGGGGAAGCACAGATACGCAGTATTTT CASSLEIGGSTDTQYF
few TRBJ2-1 . TRBV5-1 TGCGCCAGCAGCTTGGATTTCGCCAGCTACAATGAGCAGTTCTTC CASSLDFASYNEQFF
many TRBJ2-7 TRBD2 TRBV5-1 TGCGCCAGCAGCTGGACTAGCGGGGAGTACGAGCAGTACTTC CASSWTSGEYEQYF
many TRBJ2-1 . TRBV4-2 TGTGCCAGCAGCCAAGATCACGGTTCTAGGGGTTATGAGCAGTTCTTC CASSQDHGSRGYEQFF
many TRBJ2-5 . TRBV10-3 TGTGCCGCCGACGGCGGGCGACAGGAGACCCAGTACTTC CAADGGRQETQYF
. TRBJ1-4 . TRBV12-3/TRBV12-4 TGTGCCACTTCTCCGGTAGCAGGCATTAATGAAAAACTGTTTTTT CATSPVAGINEKLFF
. TRBJ1-2 . TRBV5-1 TGCGCCAGCAGCTTACGGGGGGCGCAAAGAACTTCCTATGGCTACACCTTC CASSLRGAQRTSYGYTF
few TRBJ2-7 . TRBV30 TGTGCCTGGAGTGCCCCCCCGGGGAGCTACGAGCAGTACTTC CAWSAPPGSYEQYF
few TRBJ2-5 . TRBV5-1 TGCGCCAGCAGCTTGGACGGCAGGGGAGAGACCCAGTACTTC CASSLDGRGETQYF
few TRBJ2-3 TRBD2 TRBV20-1 TGCAGTCTTGGGGGCAGCGGGGGCGCCAAGGGGGCAGATACGCAGTATTTT CSLGGSGGAKGADTQYF
many TRBJ2-1 . TRBV20-1 TGCAGTGCTAGAGCCGCGGAGGGGGTAATCGGTGAGCAGTTCTTC CSARAAEGVIGEQFF
many TRBJ1-2 . TRBV12-3/TRBV12-4 TGTGCCAGCAGTCCCGGCTATGGCTACACCTTC CASSPGYGYTF
once TRBJ2-2 TRBD1 TRBV5-1 TGCGCCAGCAATCTACAGGGGACCGGGGAGCTGTTTTTT CASNLQGTGELFF
many TRBJ2-7 TRBD1 TRBV27 TGTGCCAGCAGTGGTGGACAGGGGATCTACGAGCAGTACTTC CASSGGQGIYEQYF
. TRBJ2-2 . TRBV12-3/TRBV12-4 TGTGCCAGCAGTTTAGATAACGGGCCGAGGACCGGGGAGCTGTTTTTT CASSLDNGPRTGELFF
many TRBJ1-1 TRBD1 TRBV29-1 TGCAGCGTTGACGACAGGGTAGCTTTCTTT CSVDDRVAFF
many TRBJ2-5 TRBD2 TRBV7-2 TGTGCCAGCAGCTTAGGGGAGGGGCGGGAGACCCAGTACTTC CASSLGEGRETQYF
few TRBJ2-2 . TRBV4-3 TGCGCCAGCAGCCAAGAGACGAAGAAAGGTAACACCGGGGAGCTGTTTTTT CASSQETKKGNTGELFF
few TRBJ2-3 TRBD2 TRBV4-3 TGCGCCAGCAGCCAAGTCTCGGGGGGGCAATCTATGGCGCAGTATTTT CASSQVSGGQSMAQYF
few TRBJ1-6 TRBD1 TRBV7-8 TGTGCCAGCAGCTCAGGGACAGGGGAGATTAATTCACCCCTCCACTTT CASSSGTGEINSPLHF
. TRBJ2-3 TRBD2 TRBV20-1 TGCAGTGCTAGAGAAGGTCAGCGGGGGGGCCCAGATACGCAGTATTTT CSAREGQRGGPDTQYF
few TRBJ2-5 TRBD2 TRBV28 TGTGCCAGCAGTTTAAGATTCGGGGGGGAGTACTTC CASSLRFGGEYF
. TRBJ1-6 TRBD1 TRBV7-9 TGTGCCAGCAGTCCTCCGGGACAGGGAGGGAATTCACCCCTCCACTTT CASSPPGQGGNSPLHF